The next 17 T cell receptor beta chains were all read from a single sample in a study of shared clonotypes between healthy human individuals. TCRdb keeps only in-frame clones here, not all; method: immunoSEQ multiplex PCR. The sample includes roughly 1.4 million clones, approximately 98.5% of them seen just once. Material for sequencing was naive CD4+ T cells sorted from blood. The subset was: CD45RA+ positively selected. These receptors were obtained from a man under 40 in good health.

The rearrangement joins TRBV29-1 to TRBJ1-2; no clear D. V was pared by 4 bases and J by 3 bases, with 12 bases between. CDR3 length equals 13 residues. CDR1 is SQVTM and CDR2 is ANQGSEA in the germline V gene. For the CDR3, the DNA is TGCAGCGTTGCGGGATCCGGGGACTATGGCTACACCTTC. It encodes CSVAGSGDYGYTF.

V is TRBV13 and J is TRBJ2-7, with 10 bases matching TRBD2. The germline V gene has CDR1 PRHDT and CDR2 FYEKMQ (reference sequence). The CDR3 contains 14 residues. The J segment lost 3 bases and the V segment lost 3 bases, leaving 2 bases of the junction unmatched. This CDR3 is CASSFTSGNYEQYF. The CDR3 DNA follows: TGTGCCAGCAGCTTCACTAGCGGGAACTACGAGCAGTACTTC.

This chain uses TRBV6-5 with TRBJ1-4, with 9 bases identical to TRBD1. Trimming cost V 0 bases and J 7 bases; bases outside gene matches: 3. Germline CDR1 is MNHEY and CDR2 is SVGAGI. The CDR3 spans 15 residues. Here the CDR3 reads CASSYSTGGVEKLFF. CDR3 DNA sequence: TGTGCCAGCAGTTACTCGACAGGGGGGGTTGAAAAACTGTTTTTT.

The gene calls are TRBV9 and TRBJ2-1, with no clear D. The CDR3 covers 17 residues. Per germline, CDR1 SGDLS and CDR2 YYNGEE. The V end was cut by 1 base, the J end by 4 bases, with 18 bases between. The CDR3: CASSVSPDTSAYNEQFF. CDR3 nucleotides: TGTGCCAGCAGCGTATCACCCGACACGTCGGCATACAATGAGCAGTTCTTC.

The chain links TRBV5-1 to TRBJ2-7; the match to TRBD1 covers 12 bases. J lost 5 bases, V lost 0 bases, and 6 bases had no gene match. The CDR3 is made up of 16 amino acids. Per germline, CDR1 SGHRS and CDR2 YFSETQ. CDR3 sequence: CASSLVGDRGRNEQYF. The CDR3 DNA reads TGCGCCAGCAGCTTGGTAGGGGACAGGGGGCGAAACGAGCAGTACTTC.

The chain links TRBV14 to TRBJ2-3; 8 bases map to TRBD2. Losses at the gene ends were 1 base for V and 2 bases for J; bases not matched to a gene: 8. From germline, CDR1 is SGHDN and CDR2 FVKESK. CDR3 length equals 17 residues. The CDR3: CASSQVRTGGPTDTQYF. The CDR3 region has the DNA TGTGCCAGCAGCCAAGTTCGGACGGGAGGGCCCACAGATACGCAGTATTTT.

This sequence joins TRBV6-1 and TRBJ2-3, with D perhaps TRBD1 or TRBD2 (6 bases each). The CDR3 sequence is 15 residues long. From germline, CDR1 is MNHNS and CDR2 SASEGT. V was trimmed by 4 bases and J by 7 bases, leaving 18 bases between them. CDR3 sequence: CASSGKRRGQNTQYF. As DNA, the CDR3 is TGTGCCAGCAGTGGTAAGAGACGGGGGCAGAATACGCAGTATTTT.

The chain uses TRBV5-6 and TRBJ2-7; TRBD2 agrees at 12 bases. After removal of 5 bases from V and 2 bases from J, the junction contained 5 bases not matched to a gene. Germline CDR1 is SGHDT and CDR2 is YYEEEE. The CDR3 is made up of 15 amino acids. CDR3 in amino acids: CASSRTSGAAYEQYF. DNA for the CDR3: TGTGCCAGCAGTCGGACTAGCGGGGCTGCCTACGAGCAGTACTTC.

The chain employs TRBV9 and TRBJ2-2; D unresolved. Germline loops: CDR1 SGDLS, CDR2 YYNGEE. V was trimmed by 0 bases and J by 0 bases, leaving 9 bases between them. CDR3 length: 16 residues. CDR3 residues: CASSVVPTTNTGELFF. The CDR3 nucleotides are TGTGCCAGCAGCGTAGTTCCGACAACGAACACCGGGGAGCTGTTTTTT.

The chain links TRBV5-1 to TRBJ1-3, with 7 bases identical to TRBD1. The V gene end was trimmed by 3 bases and the J gene end by 4 bases; junction bases not matched to a gene: 10. The germline V gene encodes CDR1 SGHRS and CDR2 YFSETQ. The CDR3 is made up of 16 amino acids. The CDR3 DNA reads as TGCGCCAGCAGCTGGAAGGACAGGCGGCCAGGAAACACCATATATTTT. Encoded protein: CASSWKDRRPGNTIYF.

The genes are TRBV4-1 and TRBJ2-1; 8 bases are a match to TRBD2. V lost 4 bases to trimming and J lost 8 bases; unmatched junction nucleotides: 7. This CDR3 is 14 amino acids long. CDR1 is MGHRA, CDR2 YSYEKL, per germline. CDR3 in amino acids: CASSLKRTSYEQFF. The CDR3 nucleotides are TGCGCCAGCAGCCTAAAAAGGACTAGCTATGAGCAGTTCTTC.

The rearrangement joins TRBV7-9 to TRBJ2-5; a possible D gene is TRBD1 (6 bases). The CDR3 runs to 17 residues. Per germline, CDR1 SEHNR and CDR2 FQNEAQ (reference sequence). V lost 3 bases, J lost 2 bases, and 19 bases lay in between. Here the CDR3 reads CASSFLIGNRVQETQYF. CDR3 DNA: TGTGCCAGCAGCTTTCTTATTGGGAACAGGGTTCAAGAGACCCAGTACTTC.

This chain links TRBV5-1 with TRBJ2-5; 9 positions agree with TRBD2. CDR1 is SGHRS, CDR2 YFSETQ, per germline. V lost 4 bases, J lost 5 bases, and 6 bases stayed unmatched. The CDR3 sequence is 14 residues long. The DNA for the CDR3 is TGCGCCAGCAGCCGGGGACTAGCTGAGGAGACCCAGTACTTC. Amino acids: CASSRGLAEETQYF.

The V and J genes are TRBV28 and TRBJ2-7; tentatively, D is TRBD1 (6 bases). The length of the CDR3 is 15 residues. Germline V gene lookup returns CDR1 MDHEN and CDR2 SYDVKM. V was cut by 5 bases and J by 4 bases, with 18 bases left in between. CDR3 in amino acids: CASSPTTGWSYEQYF. The CDR3 region has the DNA TGTGCCAGCAGTCCTACCACAGGGTGGTCGTACGAGCAGTACTTC.

This clone has just one count. V gene TRBV23-1 combines with J gene TRBJ2-5; 11 bases map to TRBD1. TRBV23-1 is an ORF; its function is uncertain. V shed 0 bases, J shed 3 bases, and the junction held 6 bases outside the gene matches. The CDR3 covers 17 residues. The DNA of the CDR3 is TGCGCCAGCAGTCAATCGAGGACAGGGGGCGAAAAAGAGACCCAGTACTTC. This encodes CASSQSRTGGEKETQYF.

V usage is TRBV2 and J usage is TRBJ2-5; possible D gene TRBD1, 6 bases. The CDR3 length is 13 residues. Looked up from germline, CDR1 is SNHLY and CDR2 is FYNNEI. Trimming took off 6 bases at V and 2 bases at J, with 10 bases between the two ends. The CDR3 here is CASRETGQETQYF. The CDR3 DNA follows: TGTGCCAGCAGGGAGACAGGACAAGAGACCCAGTACTTC.

V is TRBV5-4 and J is TRBJ2-2; D possibly corresponds to TRBD2 (5 bases). The CDR3 consists of 15 residues. Germline assignment: CDR1 SGHNT and CDR2 YYREEE (reference sequence). Deletions cut 3 bases from V and 5 bases from J, with 14 bases between. The CDR3 DNA reads TGTGCCAGCAGCTCCCCATCGAGGGCAACCGGGGAGCTGTTTTTT. This sequence encodes CASSSPSRATGELFF. Looking up the rest from reference TRBV5-4 and TRBJ2-2 gives the full variable domain: ETGVTQSPTHLIKTRGQQVTLRCSSQSGHNTVSWYQQALGQGPQFIFQYYREEENGRGNFPPRFSGLQFPNYSSELNVNALELDDSALYLCASSSPSRATGELFFGEGSRLTVL.